This TCR beta chain was recorded in a study of radiotherapy plus CTLA-4 blockade in lung cancer. This table comes from immunoSEQ multiplex PCR, and its TCRdb copy is limited to in-frame clones, with some not included. The data hold fewer than 140,000 clones, with under 90% observed a single time. The sequence came from a human donor with non-small cell lung cancer that progressed on radiotherapy plus ipilimumab. Some clones in this sample may be carry-over from other donors' samples. This specimen consisted of peripheral blood, obtained from a patient treated with radiotherapy plus ipilimumab.

In DNA form, the CDR3 reads TGTGCCATCGGGGTTGTGGGGGTGGATGAGCAGTTCTTC. The encoded protein is CAIGVVGVDEQFF. The chain employs TRBV13 and TRBJ2-1; possibly TRBD1 or TRBD2 for D (5 bases each). V shed 10 bases and J shed 8 bases, with 18 bases lying between them. The CDR3 sequence is 13 residues long. The germline V gene has CDR1 PRHDT and CDR2 FYEKMQ (reference sequence).